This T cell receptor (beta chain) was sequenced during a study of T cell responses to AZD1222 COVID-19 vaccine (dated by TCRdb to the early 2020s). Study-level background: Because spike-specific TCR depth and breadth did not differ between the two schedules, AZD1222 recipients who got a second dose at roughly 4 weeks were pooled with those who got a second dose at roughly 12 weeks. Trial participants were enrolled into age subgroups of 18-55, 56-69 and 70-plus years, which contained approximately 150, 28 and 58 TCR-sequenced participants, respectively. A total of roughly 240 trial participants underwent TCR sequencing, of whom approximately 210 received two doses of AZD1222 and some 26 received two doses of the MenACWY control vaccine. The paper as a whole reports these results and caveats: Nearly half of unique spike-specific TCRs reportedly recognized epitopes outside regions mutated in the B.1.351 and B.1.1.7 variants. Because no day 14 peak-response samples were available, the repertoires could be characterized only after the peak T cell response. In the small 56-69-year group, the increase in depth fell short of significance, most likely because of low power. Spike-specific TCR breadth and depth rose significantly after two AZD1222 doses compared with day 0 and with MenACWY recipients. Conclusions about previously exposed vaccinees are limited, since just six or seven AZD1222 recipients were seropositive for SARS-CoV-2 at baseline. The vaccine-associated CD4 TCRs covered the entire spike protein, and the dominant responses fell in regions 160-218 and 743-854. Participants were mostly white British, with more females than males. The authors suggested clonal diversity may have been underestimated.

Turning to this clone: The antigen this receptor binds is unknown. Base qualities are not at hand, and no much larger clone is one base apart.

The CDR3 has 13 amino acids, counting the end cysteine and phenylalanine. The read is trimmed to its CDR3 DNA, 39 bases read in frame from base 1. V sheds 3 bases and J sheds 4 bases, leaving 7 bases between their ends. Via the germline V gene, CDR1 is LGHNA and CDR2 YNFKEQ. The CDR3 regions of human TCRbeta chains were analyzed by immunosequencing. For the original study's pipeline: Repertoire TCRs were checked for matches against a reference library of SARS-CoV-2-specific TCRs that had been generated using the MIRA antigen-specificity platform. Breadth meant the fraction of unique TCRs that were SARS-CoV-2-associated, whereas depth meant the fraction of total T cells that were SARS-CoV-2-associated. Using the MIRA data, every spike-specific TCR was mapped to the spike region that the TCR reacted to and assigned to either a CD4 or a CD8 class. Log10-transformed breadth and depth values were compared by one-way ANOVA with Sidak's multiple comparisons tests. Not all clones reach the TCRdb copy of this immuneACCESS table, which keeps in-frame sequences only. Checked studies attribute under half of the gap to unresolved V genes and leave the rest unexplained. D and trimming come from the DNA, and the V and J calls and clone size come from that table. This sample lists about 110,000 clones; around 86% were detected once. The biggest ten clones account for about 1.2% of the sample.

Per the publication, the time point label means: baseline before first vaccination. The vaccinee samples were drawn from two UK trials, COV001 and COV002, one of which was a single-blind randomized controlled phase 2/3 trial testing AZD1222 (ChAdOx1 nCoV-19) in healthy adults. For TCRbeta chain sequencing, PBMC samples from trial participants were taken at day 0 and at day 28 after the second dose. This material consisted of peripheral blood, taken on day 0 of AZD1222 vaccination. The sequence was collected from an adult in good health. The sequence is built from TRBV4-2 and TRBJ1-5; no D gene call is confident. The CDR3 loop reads CASSHKENQPQHF. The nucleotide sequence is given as TGTGCCAGCAGCCACAAGGAAAATCAGCCCCAGCATTTT.